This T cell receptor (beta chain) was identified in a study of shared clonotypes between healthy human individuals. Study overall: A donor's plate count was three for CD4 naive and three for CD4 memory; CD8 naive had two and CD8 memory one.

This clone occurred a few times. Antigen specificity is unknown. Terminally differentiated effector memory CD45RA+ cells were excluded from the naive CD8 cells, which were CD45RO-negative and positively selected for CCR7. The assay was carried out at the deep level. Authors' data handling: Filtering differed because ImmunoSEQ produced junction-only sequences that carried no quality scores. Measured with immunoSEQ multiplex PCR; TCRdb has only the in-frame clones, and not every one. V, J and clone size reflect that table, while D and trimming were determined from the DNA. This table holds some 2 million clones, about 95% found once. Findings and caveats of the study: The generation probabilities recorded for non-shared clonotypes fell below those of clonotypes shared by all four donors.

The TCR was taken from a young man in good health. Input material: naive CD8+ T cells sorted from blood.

The CDR3 region has the DNA TGTGCCAGCAGCTTAGTCGGTGGGCAGTTGAGGCAGTATTTT. Translated: CASSLVGGQLRQYF. The rearrangement links TRBV11-2 to TRBJ2-3; D remains unclear. Trimming removed 1 base from V and 11 bases from J, with 16 bases in between. CDR1 SGHAT and CDR2 FQNNGV come from the germline V gene. The CDR3 totals 14 residues.